The 8 T cell receptor beta chains in this list originate from one sample, sequenced in a study of a mutant IDH1 vaccine in newly diagnosed glioma. Time point in this sample: baseline, week 1 (first vaccination visit). Noted treatment: pre-vaccination baseline after standard-of-care therapy. Profiling relied on immunoSEQ multiplex PCR, and the TCRdb table lists in-frame clones only, not all of them. The table records 15,000 to 20,000 clones, roughly 95% of them present only once. The sample in question was peripheral blood mononuclear cells (PBMCs), obtained from a glioma patient treated with radiotherapy, temozolomide or both. The source of these receptors is a woman aged 18-35 years with glioma. Some clones in this sample may be carry-over from other donors' samples.

V usage is TRBV7-8 and J usage is TRBJ2-6; no firm D call. The germline V gene encodes CDR1 SGHVS and CDR2 FQNEAQ. V was trimmed by 5 bases and J by 0 bases, leaving 23 bases between them. The CDR3 has 20 amino acids. CDR3 protein: CASSRSAGSQLLSGANVLTF. The CDR3 DNA reads as TGTGCCAGCAGCCGATCTGCCGGGTCTCAGCTTCTCTCTGGGGCCAACGTCCTGACTTTC.

The chain recombines TRBV7-8 with TRBJ1-3; D remains unclear. Trimming left V 3 bases short and J 0 bases short, with 3 bases between. The germline V gene has CDR1 SGHVS and CDR2 FQNEAQ. The CDR3 has 13 amino acids. The CDR3 here is CASSFNSGNTIYF. CDR3 coding DNA: TGTGCCAGCAGCTTCAACTCTGGAAACACCATATATTTT.

This clone came up once. Written as DNA, the CDR3 is TGTGCCAGCAGCCTGACGCCGGGACAGAATCAGCCCCAGCATTTT. This sequence encodes CASSLTPGQNQPQHF. The chain joins TRBV5-6 to TRBJ1-5, with 7 bases aligning to TRBD1. CDR1 and CDR2 from the germline V gene are SGHDT and YYEEEE. The CDR3 consists of 15 residues. Losses at the gene ends were 4 bases for V and 4 bases for J; bases not matched to a gene: 8. Variable domain in full (rest from reference TRBV5-6 and TRBJ1-5): DAGVTQSPTHLIKTRGQQVTLRCSPKSGHDTVSWYQQALGQGPQFIFQYYEEEERQRGNFPDRFSGHQFPNYSSELNVNALLLGDSALYLCASSLTPGQNQPQHFGDGTRLSIL.

This chain uses TRBV25-1 with TRBJ1-5; no clear D gene. V was pared by 2 bases and J by 5 bases, with 4 bases between. This CDR3 has 12 amino acids. Germline V gene data show CDR1 as MGHDK and CDR2 as SYGVNS. The CDR3 region is CASSERDQPQHF. The CDR3 region has the DNA TGTGCCAGCAGTGAACGGGATCAGCCCCAGCATTTT.

This clone showed up just once. V and J are TRBV7-3 and TRBJ2-1, with D possibly being TRBD1 (6 bases). The CDR3 sequence is 17 residues long. V was cut by 5 bases and J by 1 base, with 18 bases left in between. In germline, CDR1 is SGHTA, CDR2 FQGTGA. The chain's CDR3 is CASSPPRQAGSYNEQFF. In DNA form, the CDR3 reads TGTGCCAGCAGCCCGCCAAGACAGGCAGGATCCTACAATGAGCAGTTCTTC.

The CDR3 region is CASSLIQGSEQFF. The CDR3 nucleotides read TGTGCCAGCTCACTAATACAGGGGTCGGAGCAGTTCTTC. The chain joins TRBV18 to TRBJ2-1, with 7 positions matching TRBD1. CDR3 length: 13 amino acids. The germline gives CDR1 KGHSH, CDR2 LQKENI. Unmatched junction bases numbered 7, after V lost 4 bases and J lost 10 bases.

This chain links TRBV19 with TRBJ1-4; D unclear. Trimming took off 1 base at V and 6 bases at J, with 9 bases between the two ends. Germline values: CDR1 LNHDA, CDR2 SQIVND (reference sequence). CDR3 length: 14 residues. CDR3 loop: CASSIVSLDEKLFF. The DNA for the CDR3 is TGTGCCAGTAGTATAGTTTCGCTCGATGAAAAACTGTTTTTT.

The DNA of the CDR3 is TGTGCCAGTAAGGGGCAGGGGCCCTCAGTGGGGACTGAAGCTTTCTTT. As protein: CASKGQGPSVGTEAFF. The rearrangement links TRBV19 to TRBJ1-1, with D maybe TRBD1 (6 bases). The germline V and J ends were trimmed by 7 bases and 5 bases, with 23 bases remaining between them. CDR3 length: 16 residues. Germline lookup yields CDR1 LNHDA and CDR2 SQIVND (reference sequence).